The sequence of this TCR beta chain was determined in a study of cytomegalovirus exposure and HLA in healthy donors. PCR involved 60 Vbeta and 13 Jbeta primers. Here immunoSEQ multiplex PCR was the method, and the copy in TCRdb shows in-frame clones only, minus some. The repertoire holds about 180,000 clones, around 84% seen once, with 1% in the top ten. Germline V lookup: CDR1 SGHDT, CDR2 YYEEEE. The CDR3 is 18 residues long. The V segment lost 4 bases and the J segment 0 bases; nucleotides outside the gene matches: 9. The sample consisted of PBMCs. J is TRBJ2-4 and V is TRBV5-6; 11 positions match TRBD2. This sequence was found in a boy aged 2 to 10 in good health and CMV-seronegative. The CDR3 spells CASSNTGTSGLAKNIQYF. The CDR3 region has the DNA TGTGCCAGCAGCAATACCGGGACTAGCGGACTAGCCAAAAACATTCAGTACTTC.